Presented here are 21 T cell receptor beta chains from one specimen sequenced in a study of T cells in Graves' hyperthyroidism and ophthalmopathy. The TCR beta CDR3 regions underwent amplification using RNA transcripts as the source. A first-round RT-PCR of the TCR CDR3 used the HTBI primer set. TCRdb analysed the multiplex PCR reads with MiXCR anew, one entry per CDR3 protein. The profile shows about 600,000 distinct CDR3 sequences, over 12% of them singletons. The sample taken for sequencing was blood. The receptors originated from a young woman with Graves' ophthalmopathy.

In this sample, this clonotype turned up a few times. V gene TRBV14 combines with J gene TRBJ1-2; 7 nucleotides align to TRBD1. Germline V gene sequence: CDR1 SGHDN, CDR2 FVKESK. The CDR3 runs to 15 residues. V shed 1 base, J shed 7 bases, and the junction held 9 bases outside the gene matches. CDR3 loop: CASSQAETGIVGYTF. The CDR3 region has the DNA TGTGCCAGCAGCCAAGCGGAGACAGGGATAGTTGGCTACACCTTC.

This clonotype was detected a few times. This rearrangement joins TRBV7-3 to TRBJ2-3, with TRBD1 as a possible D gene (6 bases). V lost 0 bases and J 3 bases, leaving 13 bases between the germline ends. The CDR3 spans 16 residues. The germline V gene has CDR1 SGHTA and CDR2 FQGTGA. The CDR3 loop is CASSLTYKGDTDTQYF. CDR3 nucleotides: TGTGCCAGCAGCTTAACCTATAAGGGGGATACAGATACGCAGTATTTT. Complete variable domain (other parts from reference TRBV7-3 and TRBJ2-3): GAGVSQTPSNKVTEKGKYVELRCDPISGHTALYWYRQSLGQGPEFLIYFQGTGAADDSGLPNDRFFAVRPEGSVSTLKIQRTERGDSAVYLCASSLTYKGDTDTQYFGPGTRLTVL.

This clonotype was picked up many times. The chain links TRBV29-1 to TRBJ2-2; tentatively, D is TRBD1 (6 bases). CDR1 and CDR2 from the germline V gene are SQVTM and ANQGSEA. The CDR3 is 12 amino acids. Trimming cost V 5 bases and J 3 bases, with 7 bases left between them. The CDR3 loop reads CSVPGDTGELFF. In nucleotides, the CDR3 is TGCAGCGTTCCAGGGGACACCGGGGAGCTGTTTTTT.

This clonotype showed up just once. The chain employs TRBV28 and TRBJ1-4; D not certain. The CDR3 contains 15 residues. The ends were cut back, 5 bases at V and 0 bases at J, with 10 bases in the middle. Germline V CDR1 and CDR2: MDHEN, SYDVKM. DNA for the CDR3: TGTGCCAGCAGTGCCAGACCCGCAACTAATGAAAAACTGTTTTTT. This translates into CASSARPATNEKLFF. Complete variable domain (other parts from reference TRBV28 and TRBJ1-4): DVKVTQSSRYLVKRTGEKVFLECVQDMDHENMFWYRQDPGLGLRLIYFSYDVKMKEKGDIPEGYSVSREKKERFSLILESASTNQTSMYLCASSARPATNEKLFFGSGTQLSVL.

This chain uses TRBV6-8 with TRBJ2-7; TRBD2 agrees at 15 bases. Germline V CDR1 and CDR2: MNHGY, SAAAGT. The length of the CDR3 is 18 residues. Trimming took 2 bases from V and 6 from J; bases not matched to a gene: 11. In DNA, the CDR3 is TGTGCCAGCAGTTACGCGGGCCCCGGACTAGCGGGAGGGATCGAGCAGTACTTC. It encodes CASSYAGPGLAGGIEQYF.

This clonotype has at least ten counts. CDR3 protein: CAWRPETGGDYGYTF. CDR3 sequence (DNA): TGTGCCTGGAGGCCGGAAACAGGGGGTGACTATGGCTACACCTTC. V gene TRBV30 combines with J gene TRBJ1-2; 8 bases map to TRBD1. The CDR3 is 15 residues long. Germline CDR1 and CDR2: GTSNPN and SVGIG (reference sequence). The V gene end was trimmed by 3 bases and the J gene end by 3 bases; junction bases not matched to a gene: 9.

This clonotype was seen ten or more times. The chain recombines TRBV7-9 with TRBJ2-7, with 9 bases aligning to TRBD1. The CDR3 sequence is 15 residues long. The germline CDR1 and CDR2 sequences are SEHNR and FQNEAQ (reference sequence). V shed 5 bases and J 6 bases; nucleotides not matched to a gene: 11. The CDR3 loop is CASSPPGQGRAEQYF. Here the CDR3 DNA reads TGTGCCAGCAGCCCACCCGGACAGGGGAGGGCCGAGCAGTACTTC. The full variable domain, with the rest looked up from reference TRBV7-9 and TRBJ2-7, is DTGVSQNPRHKITKRGQNVTFRCDPISEHNRLYWYRQTLGQGPEFLTYFQNEAQLEKSRLLSDRFSAERPKGSFSTLEIQRTEQGDSAMYLCASSPPGQGRAEQYFGPGTRLTVT.

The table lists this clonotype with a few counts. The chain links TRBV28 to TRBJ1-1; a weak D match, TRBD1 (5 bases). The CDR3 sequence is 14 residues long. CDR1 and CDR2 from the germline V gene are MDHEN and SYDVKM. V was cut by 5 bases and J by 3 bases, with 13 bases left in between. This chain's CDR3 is CASSIPREDTEAFF. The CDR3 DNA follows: TGTGCCAGCAGTATTCCCAGGGAGGACACTGAAGCTTTCTTT.

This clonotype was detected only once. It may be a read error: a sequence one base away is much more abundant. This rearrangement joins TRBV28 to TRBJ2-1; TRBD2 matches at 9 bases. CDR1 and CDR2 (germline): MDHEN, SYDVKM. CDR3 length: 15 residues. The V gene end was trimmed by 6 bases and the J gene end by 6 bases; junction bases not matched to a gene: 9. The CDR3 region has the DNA TGTGCCAGCAGACGAGCGGGACTAGCTTTCAATGAGCAGTTCTTC. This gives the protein CASRRAGLAFNEQFF.

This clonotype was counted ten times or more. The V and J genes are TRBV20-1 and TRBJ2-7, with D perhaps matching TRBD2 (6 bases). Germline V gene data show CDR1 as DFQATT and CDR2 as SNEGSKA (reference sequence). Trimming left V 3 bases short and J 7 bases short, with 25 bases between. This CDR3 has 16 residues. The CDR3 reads CSASHWGDFLYEEQYF. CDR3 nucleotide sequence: TGCAGTGCTAGCCACTGGGGGGACTTCCTCTACGAAGAGCAGTACTTC.

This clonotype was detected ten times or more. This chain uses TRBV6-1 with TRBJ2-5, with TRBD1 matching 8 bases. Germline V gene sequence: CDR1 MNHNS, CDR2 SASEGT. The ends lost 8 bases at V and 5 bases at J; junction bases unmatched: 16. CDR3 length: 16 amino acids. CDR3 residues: CASRGYDRGEVETQYF. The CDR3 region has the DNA TGTGCCAGCCGCGGGTATGACAGGGGAGAGGTGGAGACCCAGTACTTC.

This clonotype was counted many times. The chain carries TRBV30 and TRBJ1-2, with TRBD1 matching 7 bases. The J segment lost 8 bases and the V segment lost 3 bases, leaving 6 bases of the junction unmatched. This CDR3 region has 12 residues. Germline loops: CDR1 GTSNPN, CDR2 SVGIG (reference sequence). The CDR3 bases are TGTGCCTGGAGCCTAGACAGGGAGGGCTACACCTTC. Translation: CAWSLDREGYTF.

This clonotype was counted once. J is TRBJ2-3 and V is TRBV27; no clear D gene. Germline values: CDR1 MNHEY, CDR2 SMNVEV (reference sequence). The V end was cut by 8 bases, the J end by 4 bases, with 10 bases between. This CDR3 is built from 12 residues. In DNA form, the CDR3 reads TGTGCCAGCTCTACGTCCCCAGATACGCAGTATTTT. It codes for CASSTSPDTQYF.

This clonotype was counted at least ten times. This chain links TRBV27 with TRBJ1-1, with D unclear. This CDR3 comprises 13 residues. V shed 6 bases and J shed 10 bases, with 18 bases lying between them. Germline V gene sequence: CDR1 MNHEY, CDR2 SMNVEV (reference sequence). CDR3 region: CASSPEEGWAAFF. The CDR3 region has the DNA TGTGCCAGCAGCCCAGAGGAGGGTTGGGCAGCTTTCTTT.

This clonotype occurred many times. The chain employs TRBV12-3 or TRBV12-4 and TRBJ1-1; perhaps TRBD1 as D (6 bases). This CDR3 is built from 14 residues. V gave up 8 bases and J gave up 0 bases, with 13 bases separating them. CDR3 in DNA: TGTGCCAGCTGGCCGGGGGGCCTGAACACTGAAGCTTTCTTT. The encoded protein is CASWPGGLNTEAFF.

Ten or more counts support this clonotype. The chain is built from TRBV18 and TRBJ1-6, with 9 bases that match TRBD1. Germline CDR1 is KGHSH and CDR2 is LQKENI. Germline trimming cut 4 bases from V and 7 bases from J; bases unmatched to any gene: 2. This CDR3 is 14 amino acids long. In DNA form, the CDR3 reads TGTGCCAGCTCACAAGACAGGGGGAATTCACCCCTCCACTTT. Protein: CASSQDRGNSPLHF.

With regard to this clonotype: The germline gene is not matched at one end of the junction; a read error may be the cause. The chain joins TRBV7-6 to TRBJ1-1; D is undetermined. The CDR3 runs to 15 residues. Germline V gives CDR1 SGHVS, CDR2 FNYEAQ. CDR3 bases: TGTGCCAGCAGCTTAGAGTGGGGTCCCCTTAGTGAAGCTCTCTTT. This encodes CASSLEWGPLSEALF.

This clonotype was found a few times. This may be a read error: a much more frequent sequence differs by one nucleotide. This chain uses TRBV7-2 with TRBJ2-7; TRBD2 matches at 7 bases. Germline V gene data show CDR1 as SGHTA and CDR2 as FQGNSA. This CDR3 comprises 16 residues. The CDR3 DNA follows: TGTGCCGGCAGCTTAGGCTGGGCCACGGGAGCGGGGGAGCAGTACTTC. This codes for CAGSLGWATGAGEQYF. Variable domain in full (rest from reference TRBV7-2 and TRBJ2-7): GAGVSQSPSNKVTEKGKDVELRCDPISGHTALYWYRQSLGQGLEFLIYFQGNSAPDKSGLPSDRFSAERTGGSVSTLTIQRTQQEDSAVYLCAGSLGWATGAGEQYFGPGTRLTVT.

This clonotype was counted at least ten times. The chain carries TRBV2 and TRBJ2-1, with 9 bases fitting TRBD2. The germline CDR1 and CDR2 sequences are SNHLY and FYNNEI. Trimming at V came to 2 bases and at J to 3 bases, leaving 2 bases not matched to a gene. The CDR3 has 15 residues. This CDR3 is CASSEFSGSYNEQFF. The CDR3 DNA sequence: TGTGCCAGCAGTGAATTTAGCGGGAGCTACAATGAGCAGTTCTTC.

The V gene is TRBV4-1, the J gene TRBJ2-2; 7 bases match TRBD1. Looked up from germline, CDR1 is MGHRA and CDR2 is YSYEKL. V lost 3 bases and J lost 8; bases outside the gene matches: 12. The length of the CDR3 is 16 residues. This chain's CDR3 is CASSQPGTVFEGELFF. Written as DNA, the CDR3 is TGCGCCAGCAGCCAGCCCGGGACAGTCTTTGAGGGGGAGCTGTTTTTT.

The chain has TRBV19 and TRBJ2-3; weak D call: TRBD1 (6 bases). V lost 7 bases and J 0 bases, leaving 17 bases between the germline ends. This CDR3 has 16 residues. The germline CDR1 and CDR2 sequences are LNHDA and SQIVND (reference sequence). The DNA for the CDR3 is TGTGCCAGTAATGGCAGGGGCTTCCAAAGCACAGATACGCAGTATTTT. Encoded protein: CASNGRGFQSTDTQYF.